This TCR beta chain was identified in a study of blood T cell repertoires in COVID-19. Study context: COVID-19 samples, acute and convalescent, were from the United States, Italy and Spain. T cells, B-cell-depleted T cells, or PBMCs provided the cDNA or gDNA that served as material.

The ends were cut back, 6 bases at V and 8 bases at J, with 10 bases in the middle. This CDR3 spans 12 amino acids. The germline CDR1 and CDR2 sequences are MNHEY and SVGAGI. Original data processing: The assay estimated nucleated cells by amplifying reference gene primers. Libraries were prepared by immunoSEQ multiplex PCR; TCRdb keeps only in-frame clonotypes and omits some of them. V, J and clone size derive from that table, while D and trimming were established from the DNA sequence. The table has under 300,000 clones, nearly 85% seen once. J is TRBJ2-2 and V is TRBV6-5; maybe TRBD2 (6 bases). The origin of this receptor is a human donor in a cohort sampled during active COVID-19. The material sequenced was peripheral blood. CDR3: CASSGGLGELFF. CDR3 sequence (DNA): TGTGCCAGCAGCGGAGGGTTGGGGGAGCTGTTTTTT.